This is a list of T cell receptor beta chains from one sample in a study of T cell responses to AZD1222 COVID-19 vaccine. Assay used: immunoSEQ multiplex PCR; TCRdb lists only in-frame clones, some missing. The table records about 170,000 clones, around nine tenths of them present only once. Sample: peripheral blood, taken on day 0 of AZD1222 vaccination. All receptors derive from an adult in good health. Both conserved end residues are part of each CDR3. The D gene is left open where the match is weak. The size of a clone is reported for some rows only, either as once, few or many, or as a class for expanded clones.

V gene	D gene	clone size	J gene	CDR3 DNA	CDR3 protein
TRBV6-5	TRBD1	-	TRBJ1-1	TGTGCCAGCCCAAGACAGGGGTTGAACACTGAAGCTTTCTTT	CASPRQGLNTEAFF
TRBV6-5	-	-	TRBJ2-2	TGTGCCAGCAAAGGACAGCTCACGAACACCGGGGAGCTGTTTTTT	CASKGQLTNTGELFF
TRBV7-9	-	-	TRBJ1-6	TGTGCCAGCAGCTTAGTTATGGGCCCTAATTCACCCCTCCACTTT	CASSLVMGPNSPLHF
TRBV5-1	TRBD1	-	TRBJ1-4	TGCGCCAGCAGTCCGGGACAGGGTTGGAATGAAAAACTGTTTTTT	CASSPGQGWNEKLFF
TRBV4-2	-	-	TRBJ2-6	TGTGCCAGCAGAGACTCTGGGGCCAACGTCCTGACTTTC	CASRDSGANVLTF
TRBV7-2	-	-	TRBJ2-7	TGTGCCAGCAGCTTAGTCGGGACAGAGCAGTACTTC	CASSLVGTEQYF
TRBV7-9	-	-	TRBJ1-2	TGTGCCAGCAGCCCAAGGCTCTATGGCTACACCTTC	CASSPRLYGYTF
TRBV6-4	-	-	TRBJ2-6	TGTGCCAGCAGCCATGGACGGATCTCTGGGGCCAACGTCCTGACTTTC	CASSHGRISGANVLTF
TRBV3-1/TRBV3-2	-	-	TRBJ1-4	TGTGCCAGCAGCTACCGCTTTGGGGAAAAACTGTTTTTT	CASSYRFGEKLFF
TRBV7-3	TRBD2	-	TRBJ2-5	TGTGCCAGCAGCTTATCACTAGCGGGAGGACAAGAGACCCAGTACTTC	CASSLSLAGGQETQYF
TRBV6-7	-	-	TRBJ1-4	TGTGCCAGAAGAATGATAGGGGGACCTAATGAAAAACTGTTTTTT	CARRMIGGPNEKLFF
TRBV11-3	TRBD1	-	TRBJ2-7	TGTGCCAGCAGCTTAGGCAGGGGGACCTACGAGCAGTACTTC	CASSLGRGTYEQYF
TRBV12-3/TRBV12-4	TRBD1	few	TRBJ2-1	TGTGCCAGCAGGGGACAGAGTTACAATGAGCAGTTCTTC	CASRGQSYNEQFF
TRBV19	-	-	TRBJ2-7	TGTGCCAGTAGCCATGGACAGCCACCTACCTACGAGCAGTACTTC	CASSHGQPPTYEQYF
TRBV6-5	TRBD1	-	TRBJ2-2	TGTGCCATCCCCAACGGACAGGGGGGAACCGGGGAGCTGTTTTTT	CAIPNGQGGTGELFF
TRBV19	-	-	TRBJ1-6	TGTGCCAGTAGGTCTACCGCCAATTCACCCCTCCACTTT	CASRSTANSPLHF
TRBV7-2	TRBD1	-	TRBJ1-6	TGTGCCAGCAGCCCAGAGGGCAGGGGGGGATCACCCCTCCACTTT	CASSPEGRGGSPLHF
TRBV5-1	TRBD2	once	TRBJ2-2	TGCGCCAGCTCCCTTAGGGGCGGGAGAGGCACCGGGGAGCTGTTTTTT	CASSLRGGRGTGELFF
TRBV2	-	-	TRBJ1-2	TGTGCCAGCAGAAACAGACAGTACCCTAACTATGGCTACACCTTC	CASRNRQYPNYGYTF
TRBV5-5	TRBD1	-	TRBJ1-1	TGTGCCAGCAGCACCACAATACAGGGGCCCCTGAACACTGAAGCTTTCTTT	CASSTTIQGPLNTEAFF
TRBV5-1	-	-	TRBJ2-7	TGCGCCAGCAGCTTGATTGAACAGACGTACGAGCAGTACTTC	CASSLIEQTYEQYF
TRBV6-5	-	-	TRBJ1-6	TGTGCCAGCAGCCCGGAGGGGGGGTTAGGTGCACCCCTCCACTTT	CASSPEGGLGAPLHF
TRBV11-2	TRBD1	-	TRBJ1-2	TGTGCCAGCAGCGAACTGGCAGGGGGAGGAGGTAAAGGCTACACCTTC	CASSELAGGGGKGYTF
TRBV6-5	-	-	TRBJ1-1	TGTGCCAGCAGTTACGGTGGGATGAACACTGAAGCTTTCTTT	CASSYGGMNTEAFF
TRBV6-1	TRBD1	-	TRBJ1-1	TGTGCCAGCAGTGAATACGACAGGGTGAACACTGAAGCTTTCTTT	CASSEYDRVNTEAFF
TRBV7-9	-	-	TRBJ1-3	TGTGCCAGCAGCTTTGCAGGGCAGGGTAGCTCTGGAAACACCATATATTTT	CASSFAGQGSSGNTIYF
TRBV19	-	-	TRBJ1-3	TGTGCCAGTTGGTTGGACACCATATATTTT	CASWLDTIYF
TRBV7-2	TRBD1	-	TRBJ1-2	TGTGCCAGCAGCACGGGGACAGTAGGCTATGGCTACACCTTC	CASSTGTVGYGYTF
TRBV2	-	-	TRBJ1-2	TGTGCCAGCAGCCCCCGATCGGGGCATCTCGATGGCTACACCTTC	CASSPRSGHLDGYTF